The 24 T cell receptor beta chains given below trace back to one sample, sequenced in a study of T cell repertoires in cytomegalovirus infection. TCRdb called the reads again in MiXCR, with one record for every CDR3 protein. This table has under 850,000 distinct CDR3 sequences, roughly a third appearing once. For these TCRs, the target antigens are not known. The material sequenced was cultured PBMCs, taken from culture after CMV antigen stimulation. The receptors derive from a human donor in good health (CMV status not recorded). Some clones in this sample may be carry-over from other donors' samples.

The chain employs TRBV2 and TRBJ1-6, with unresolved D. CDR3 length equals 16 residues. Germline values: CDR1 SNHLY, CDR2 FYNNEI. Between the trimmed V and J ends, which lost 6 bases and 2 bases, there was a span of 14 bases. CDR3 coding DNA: TGTGCCAGCAGGCAACTAACAGAGACCTATAATTCACCCCTCCACTTT. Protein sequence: CASRQLTETYNSPLHF.

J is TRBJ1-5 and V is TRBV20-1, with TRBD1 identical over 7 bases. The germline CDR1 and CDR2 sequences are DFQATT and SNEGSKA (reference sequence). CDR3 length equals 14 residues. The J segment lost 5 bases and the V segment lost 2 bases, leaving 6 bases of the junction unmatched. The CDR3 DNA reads TGCAGTGCTAGACAACCCGGGACAGATCAGCCCCAGCATTTT. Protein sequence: CSARQPGTDQPQHF.

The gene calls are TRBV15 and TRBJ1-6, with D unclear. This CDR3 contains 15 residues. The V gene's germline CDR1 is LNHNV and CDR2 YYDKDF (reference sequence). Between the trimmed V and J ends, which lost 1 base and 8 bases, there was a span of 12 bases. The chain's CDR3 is CATSRGVLQDSPLHF. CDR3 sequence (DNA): TGTGCCACCAGCAGAGGAGTCCTTCAGGATTCACCCCTCCACTTT.

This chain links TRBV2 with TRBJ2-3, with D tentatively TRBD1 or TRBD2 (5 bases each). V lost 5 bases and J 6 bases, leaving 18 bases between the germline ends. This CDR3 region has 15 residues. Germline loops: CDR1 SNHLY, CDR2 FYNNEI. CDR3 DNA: TGTGCCAGCAGTCCTGGGGGTCCTCTAGGGGATACGCAGTATTTT. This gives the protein CASSPGGPLGDTQYF.

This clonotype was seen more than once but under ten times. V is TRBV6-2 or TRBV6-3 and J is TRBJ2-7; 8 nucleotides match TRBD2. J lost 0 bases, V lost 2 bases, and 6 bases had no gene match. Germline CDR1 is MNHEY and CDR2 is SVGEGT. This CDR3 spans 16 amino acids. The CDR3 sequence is CASSYKGGRSSYEQYF. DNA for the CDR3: TGTGCCAGCAGTTACAAAGGCGGGAGGTCCTCCTACGAGCAGTACTTC.

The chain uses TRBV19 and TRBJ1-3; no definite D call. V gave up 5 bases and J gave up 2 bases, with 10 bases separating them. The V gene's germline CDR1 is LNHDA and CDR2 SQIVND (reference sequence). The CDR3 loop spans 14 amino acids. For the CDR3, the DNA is TGTGCCAGTAGTCCTGGAACCCCTGGAAACACCATATATTTT. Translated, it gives CASSPGTPGNTIYF.

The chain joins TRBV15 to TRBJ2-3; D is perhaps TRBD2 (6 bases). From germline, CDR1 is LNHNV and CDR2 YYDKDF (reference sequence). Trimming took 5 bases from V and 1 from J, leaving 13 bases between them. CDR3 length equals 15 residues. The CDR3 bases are TGTGCCACCAGCGTCGGCGGGGCCGGCACAGATACGCAGTATTTT. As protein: CATSVGGAGTDTQYF.

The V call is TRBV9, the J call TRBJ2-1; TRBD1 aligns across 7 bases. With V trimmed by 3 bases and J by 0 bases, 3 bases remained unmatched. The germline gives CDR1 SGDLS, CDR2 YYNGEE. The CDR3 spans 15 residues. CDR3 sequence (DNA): TGTGCCAGCAGCGCGACAGGGAGCTCCTACAATGAGCAGTTCTTC. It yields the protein CASSATGSSYNEQFF. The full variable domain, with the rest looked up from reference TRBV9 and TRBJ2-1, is DSGVTQTPKHLITATGQRVTLRCSPRSGDLSVYWYQQSLDQGLQFLIQYYNGEERAKGNILERFSAQQFPDLHSELNLSSLELGDSALYFCASSATGSSYNEQFFGPGTRLTVL.

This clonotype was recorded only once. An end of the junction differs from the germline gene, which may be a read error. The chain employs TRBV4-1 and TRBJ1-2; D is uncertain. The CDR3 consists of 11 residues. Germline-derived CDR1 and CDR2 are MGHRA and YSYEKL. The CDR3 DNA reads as TGCGCCAGCAGCCAAGAAGGCGGACTCGCATTC. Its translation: CASSQEGGLAF.

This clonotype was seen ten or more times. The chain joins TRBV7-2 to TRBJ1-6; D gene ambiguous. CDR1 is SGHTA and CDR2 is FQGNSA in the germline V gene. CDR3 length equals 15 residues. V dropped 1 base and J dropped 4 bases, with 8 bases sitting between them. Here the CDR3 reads CASSLVRLYNSPLHF. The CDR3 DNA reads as TGTGCCAGCAGCTTAGTGAGACTTTATAATTCACCCCTCCACTTT.

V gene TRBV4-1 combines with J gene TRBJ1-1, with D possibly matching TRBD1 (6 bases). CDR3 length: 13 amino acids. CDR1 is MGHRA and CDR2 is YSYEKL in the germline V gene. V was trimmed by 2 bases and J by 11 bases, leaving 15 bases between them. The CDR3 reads CASSQFQGRLAFF. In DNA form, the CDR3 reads TGCGCCAGCAGCCAATTTCAGGGGAGGCTTGCTTTCTTT.

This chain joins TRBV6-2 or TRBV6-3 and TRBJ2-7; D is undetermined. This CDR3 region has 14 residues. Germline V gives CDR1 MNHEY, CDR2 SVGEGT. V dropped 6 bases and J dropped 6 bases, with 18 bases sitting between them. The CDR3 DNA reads TGTGCCAGCAGCCGAGTCCCCCAGACGGGCGAGCAGTACTTC. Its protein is CASSRVPQTGEQYF.

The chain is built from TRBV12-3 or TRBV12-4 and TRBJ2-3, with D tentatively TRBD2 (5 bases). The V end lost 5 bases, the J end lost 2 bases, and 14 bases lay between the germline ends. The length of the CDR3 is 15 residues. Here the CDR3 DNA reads TGTGCCAGCAGTCACCGGACTGAATTCACAGATACGCAGTATTTT. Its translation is CASSHRTEFTDTQYF.

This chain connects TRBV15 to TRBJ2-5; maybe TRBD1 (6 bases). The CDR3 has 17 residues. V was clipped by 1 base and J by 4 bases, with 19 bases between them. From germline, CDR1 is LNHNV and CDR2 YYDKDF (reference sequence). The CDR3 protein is CATSRVGFGGLGETQYF. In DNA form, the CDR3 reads TGTGCCACCAGCAGAGTAGGTTTTGGGGGCCTAGGAGAGACCCAGTACTTC.

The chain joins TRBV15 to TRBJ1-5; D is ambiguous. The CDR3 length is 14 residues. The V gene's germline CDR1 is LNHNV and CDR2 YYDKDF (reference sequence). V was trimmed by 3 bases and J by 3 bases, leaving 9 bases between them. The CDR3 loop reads CATSSPGLNQPQHF. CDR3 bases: TGTGCCACCAGCAGTCCAGGTCTCAATCAGCCCCAGCATTTT.

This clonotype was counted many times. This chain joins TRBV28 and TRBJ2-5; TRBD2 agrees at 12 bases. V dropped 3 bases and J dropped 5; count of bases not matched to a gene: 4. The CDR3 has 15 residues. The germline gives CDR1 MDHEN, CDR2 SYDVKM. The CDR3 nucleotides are TGTGCCAGCAGTTTCCTAGCGGGGGGGGCGGAGACCCAGTACTTC. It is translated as CASSFLAGGAETQYF.

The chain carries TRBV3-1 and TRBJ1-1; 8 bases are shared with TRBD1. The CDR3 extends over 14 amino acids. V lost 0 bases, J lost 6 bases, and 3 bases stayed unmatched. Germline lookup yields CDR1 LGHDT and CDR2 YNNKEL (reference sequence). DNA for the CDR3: TGTGCCAGCAGCCAAGAGGACAGGGTGGCTGAAGCTTTCTTT. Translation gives CASSQEDRVAEAFF.

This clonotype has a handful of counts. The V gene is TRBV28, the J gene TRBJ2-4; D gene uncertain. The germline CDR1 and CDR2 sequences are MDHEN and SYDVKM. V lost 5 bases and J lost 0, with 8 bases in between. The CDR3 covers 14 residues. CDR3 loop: CASSRPGAKNIQYF. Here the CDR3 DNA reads TGTGCCAGCAGTCGCCCCGGAGCCAAAAACATTCAGTACTTC.

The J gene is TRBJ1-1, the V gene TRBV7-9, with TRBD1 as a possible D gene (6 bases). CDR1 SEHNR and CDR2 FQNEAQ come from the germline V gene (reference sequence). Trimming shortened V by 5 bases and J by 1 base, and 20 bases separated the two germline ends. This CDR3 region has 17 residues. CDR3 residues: CASSPKGTRPKNTEAFF. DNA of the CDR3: TGTGCCAGCAGCCCAAAGGGGACAAGGCCCAAGAACACTGAAGCTTTCTTT.

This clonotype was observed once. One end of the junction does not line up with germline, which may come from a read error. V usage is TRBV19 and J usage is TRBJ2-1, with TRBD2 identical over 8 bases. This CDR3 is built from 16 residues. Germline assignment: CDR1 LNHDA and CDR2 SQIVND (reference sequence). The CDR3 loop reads CASSRAAGGYYDEQFF. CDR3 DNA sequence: TGTGCCAGTAGTAGGGCCGCGGGAGGTTACTACGATGAGCAGTTCTTC.

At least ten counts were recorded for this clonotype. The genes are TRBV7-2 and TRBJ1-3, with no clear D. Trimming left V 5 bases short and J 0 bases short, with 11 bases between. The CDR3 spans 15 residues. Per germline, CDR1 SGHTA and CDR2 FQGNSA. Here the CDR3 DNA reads TGTGCCAGCAGCGCAAGGATAAACTCTGGAAACACCATATATTTT. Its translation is CASSARINSGNTIYF.

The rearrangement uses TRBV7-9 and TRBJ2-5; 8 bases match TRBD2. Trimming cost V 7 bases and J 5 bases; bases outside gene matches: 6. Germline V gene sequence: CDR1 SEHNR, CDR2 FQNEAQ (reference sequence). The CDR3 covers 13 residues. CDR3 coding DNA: TGTGCCAGCATGGGACTAGGAGGGGAGACCCAGTACTTC. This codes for CASMGLGGETQYF.

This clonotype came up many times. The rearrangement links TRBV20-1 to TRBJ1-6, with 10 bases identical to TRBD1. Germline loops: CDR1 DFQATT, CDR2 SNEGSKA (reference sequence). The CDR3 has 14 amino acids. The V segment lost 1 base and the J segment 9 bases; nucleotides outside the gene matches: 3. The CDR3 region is CSARGQGAFSPLHF. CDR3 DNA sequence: TGCAGTGCTAGAGGACAGGGGGCTTTTTCACCCCTCCACTTT.

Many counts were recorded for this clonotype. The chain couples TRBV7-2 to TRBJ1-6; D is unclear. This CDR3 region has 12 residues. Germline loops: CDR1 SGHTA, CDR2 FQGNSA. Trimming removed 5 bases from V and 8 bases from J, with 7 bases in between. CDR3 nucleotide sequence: TGTGCCAGCAGCCCGAGGGATTCACCCCTCCACTTT. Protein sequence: CASSPRDSPLHF.